The 31 T cell receptor beta chains below were found in one sample sequenced in a study of cytomegalovirus exposure and HLA in healthy donors (dated by TCRdb to about 2017). Libraries were built with the immunoSEQ multiplex PCR assay. The multiplex PCR relied on a mix of 60 forward primers for TCR Vbeta segments and 13 reverse primers for TCR Jbeta segments. TCRdb holds this immuneACCESS table with in-frame rearrangements only. Some clones are missing; in checked studies, unresolved V genes explain under half, and the rest has no known cause. The sample yields about 230,000 clones; around 89% were counted once. The biggest ten clones account for roughly 1% of the sample. The sequenced material came from PBMCs. All receptors derive from a woman aged 18 to 35 in good health and CMV-seronegative.

V usage is TRBV6-1 and J usage is TRBJ2-1; TRBD1 matches at 8 bases. J lost 8 bases, V lost 6 bases, and 6 bases had no gene match. Germline assignment: CDR1 MNHNS and CDR2 SASEGT. CDR3 length: 13 amino acids. The CDR3 DNA follows: TGTGCCAGCAGGATCGCAGGGGGCTATGAGCAGTTCTTC. Its protein product is CASRIAGGYEQFF.

The chain is built from TRBV4-2 and TRBJ1-1; 10 positions match TRBD1. J gave up 5 bases and V 1 base, and 19 bases lay outside the gene matches. From germline, CDR1 is LGHNA and CDR2 YNFKEQ. This CDR3 is built from 20 residues. CDR3: CASSQARTLPGQGMRTEAFF. The CDR3 nucleotides read TGTGCCAGCAGCCAAGCCAGGACACTCCCGGGACAGGGGATGAGAACTGAAGCTTTCTTT.

The V and J genes are TRBV27 and TRBJ1-4; D is perhaps TRBD1 (6 bases). Trimming stripped 6 bases from V and 5 bases from J, with 16 bases between. CDR1 is MNHEY and CDR2 is SMNVEV in the germline V gene (reference sequence). This CDR3 is 15 amino acids long. In DNA form, the CDR3 reads TGTGCCAGCAGATCCGCACAGGGCCCAAATGAAAAACTGTTTTTT. Amino acid sequence: CASRSAQGPNEKLFF.

This clone was recorded only once. The chain uses TRBV5-1 and TRBJ2-5; D is perhaps TRBD1 (5 bases). Trimming left V 4 bases short and J 8 bases short, with 9 bases between. The germline CDR1 and CDR2 sequences are SGHRS and YFSETQ. CDR3 size: 11 residues. CDR3 nucleotides: TGCGCCAGCAGCAGTGACAGAACCCAGTACTTC. This gives the protein CASSSDRTQYF.

This rearrangement joins TRBV27 to TRBJ1-2; D is uncertain. Germline CDR1 reads MNHEY; CDR2 reads SMNVEV (reference sequence). The CDR3 runs to 13 residues. V lost 1 base, J lost 0 bases, and 3 bases lay in between. The CDR3 is CASSLFANYGYTF. The CDR3 DNA reads TGTGCCAGCAGTTTATTCGCTAACTATGGCTACACCTTC.

The chain's CDR3 is CASSPPSRMNTEAFF. DNA of the CDR3: TGTGCCAGCTCACCACCTAGCAGAATGAACACTGAAGCTTTCTTT. This chain links TRBV18 with TRBJ1-1; D gene unclear. Germline V CDR1 and CDR2: KGHSH, LQKENI. The CDR3 contains 15 residues. Trimming removed 0 bases from V and 0 bases from J, with 8 bases in between.

V is TRBV2 and J is TRBJ2-5; D unclear. V lost 8 bases and J lost 4, with 5 bases in between. The germline V gene has CDR1 SNHLY and CDR2 FYNNEI. This CDR3 has 10 amino acids. Here the CDR3 DNA reads TGTGCCAGCGCGAGAGAGACCCAGTACTTC. This encodes CASARETQYF.

This clone was observed a handful of times. The chain employs TRBV5-1 and TRBJ2-7; no clear D. Trimming pared 4 bases from V and 5 bases from J, leaving 7 bases between. Germline assignment: CDR1 SGHRS and CDR2 YFSETQ. The CDR3 is made up of 11 amino acids. The CDR3, as DNA: TGCGCCAGCAGCCTCTCAGACGAGCAGTACTTC. Protein: CASSLSDEQYF.

The rearrangement uses TRBV7-2 and TRBJ2-2; 7 bases are a match to TRBD1. The CDR3 runs 14 residues. Trimming at V came to 7 bases and at J to 7 bases, leaving 9 bases not matched to a gene. CDR1 and CDR2 (germline): SGHTA, FQGNSA. The CDR3 spells CASTKDRVDGELFF. Here the CDR3 DNA reads TGTGCCAGCACGAAAGACAGGGTCGACGGGGAGCTGTTTTTT.

The rearrangement uses TRBV5-4 and TRBJ2-7; the match to TRBD2 covers 8 bases. Germline lookup yields CDR1 SGHNT and CDR2 YYREEE (reference sequence). J lost 6 bases, V lost 3 bases, and 2 bases had no gene match. The CDR3 length is 12 residues. This chain's CDR3 is CASSSLAGEQYF. The CDR3, as DNA: TGTGCCAGCAGCTCCCTAGCGGGCGAGCAGTACTTC.

The chain joins TRBV19 to TRBJ2-3; TRBD2 matches 11 bases. This CDR3 region has 18 residues. Germline values: CDR1 LNHDA, CDR2 SQIVND (reference sequence). The V and J ends lost 4 bases and 6 bases, in that order; junction bases with no gene match: 15. Here the CDR3 DNA reads TGTGCCAGTAGTACCCCCTGGGCTAGCGGGGGGAGAGGGGATACGCAGTATTTT. This gives the protein CASSTPWASGGRGDTQYF.

The rearrangement joins TRBV4-1 to TRBJ1-5; 9 bases match TRBD1. Germline V gene data show CDR1 as MGHRA and CDR2 as YSYEKL. CDR3 length: 16 residues. V gave up 3 bases and J gave up 11 bases; unmatched junction bases: 14. The CDR3 sequence: CASSQRTGGEFWSQHF. Written as DNA, the CDR3 is TGCGCCAGCAGCCAGAGAACAGGGGGCGAGTTTTGGTCCCAGCATTTT.

The chain carries TRBV7-9 and TRBJ1-2; D remains ambiguous. The CDR3 length is 11 residues. The germline V gene encodes CDR1 SEHNR and CDR2 FQNEAQ (reference sequence). Trimming removed 8 bases at V and 4 bases at J, with 8 bases between. The CDR3: CASRGGYGYTF. The DNA of the CDR3 is TGTGCCAGCCGCGGAGGCTATGGCTACACCTTC. The whole variable domain, filled in from reference TRBV7-9 and TRBJ1-2, reads DTGVSQNPRHKITKRGQNVTFRCDPISEHNRLYWYRQTLGQGPEFLTYFQNEAQLEKSRLLSDRFSAERPKGSFSTLEIQRTEQGDSAMYLCASRGGYGYTFGSGTRLTVV.

V and J are TRBV14 and TRBJ2-2, with D perhaps matching TRBD2 (5 bases). Trimming cost V 0 bases and J 0 bases, with 11 bases left between them. This CDR3 has 17 amino acids. Germline CDR1 reads SGHDN; CDR2 reads FVKESK. CDR3 coding DNA: TGTGCCAGCAGCCAAGAGGTTTGGAGGCCGAACACCGGGGAGCTGTTTTTT. Its translation: CASSQEVWRPNTGELFF.

This sequence joins TRBV11-3 and TRBJ1-2, with TRBD1 identical over 10 bases. J was trimmed by 8 bases and V by 5 bases; bases with no gene match: 8. Germline V gene sequence: CDR1 SGHNT, CDR2 YENEEA. This CDR3 is built from 14 residues. CDR3 in amino acids: CASSPTGGAGGYTF. As DNA, the CDR3 is TGTGCCAGCAGCCCGACAGGGGGCGCGGGGGGCTACACCTTC. The whole variable domain, remainder taken from reference TRBV11-3 and TRBJ1-2, is EAGVVQSPRYKIIEKKQPVAFWCNPISGHNTLYWYLQNLGQGPELLIRYENEEAVDDSQLPKDRFSAERLKGVDSTLKIQPAELGDSAVYLCASSPTGGAGGYTFGSGTRLTVV.

The chain couples TRBV5-4 to TRBJ2-5; 8 nucleotides agree with TRBD1. The J call may be mistaken, given a closer DNA end match to TRBJ2-7. Germline V gene sequence: CDR1 SGHNT, CDR2 YYREEE (reference sequence). This CDR3 is built from 14 residues. CDR3 protein: CASSPGTGVHEQYF. As DNA, the CDR3 is TGTGCCAGCAGTCCCGGGACAGGAGTCCACGAGCAGTACTTC.

J is TRBJ2-3 and V is TRBV21-1; TRBD1, the table's D call, was not compared with the DNA. TRBV21-1 counts as a pseudogene. This CDR3 region has 17 residues. DNA of the CDR3: TGTGCCAGCAGCAAAGTCGTCAGGGCCGCTAGCACAGATACGCAGTATTTT. This codes for CASSKVVRAASTDTQYF.

The chain employs TRBV5-6 and TRBJ1-5, with 8 nucleotides matching TRBD1. V trimming: 4 bases; J trimming: 0 bases; junction bases outside the gene matches: 9. The CDR3 has 17 amino acids. Germline-derived CDR1 and CDR2 are SGHDT and YYEEEE. CDR3 protein: CASSRGTGGNSNQPQHF. CDR3 sequence (DNA): TGTGCCAGCAGCCGTGGTACAGGGGGTAATAGCAATCAGCCCCAGCATTTT.

The chain has TRBV7-9 and TRBJ1-1; D might be TRBD1 (6 bases). CDR3 size: 15 residues. The V end was cut by 0 bases, the J end by 7 bases, with 15 bases between. Germline CDR1 is SEHNR and CDR2 is FQNEAQ (reference sequence). The CDR3 loop is CASSLAQGRVNEAFF. In DNA form, the CDR3 reads TGTGCCAGCAGCTTAGCCCAGGGGAGGGTGAATGAAGCTTTCTTT.

The rearrangement links TRBV11-2 to TRBJ2-3; possibly TRBD2 for D (6 bases). The V gene lost 5 bases and the J gene lost 2 bases, with 17 bases spanning the gap. CDR1 is SGHAT, CDR2 FQNNGV, per germline. There are 16 residues in the CDR3. As DNA, the CDR3 is TGTGCCAGCAGCACCATGGGGCGGGGAAACACAGATACGCAGTATTTT. It translates to CASSTMGRGNTDTQYF.

The rearrangement joins TRBV6-5 to TRBJ2-3, with 10 bases fitting TRBD2. The CDR3 totals 14 residues. Germline V lookup: CDR1 MNHEY, CDR2 SVGAGI. With V trimmed by 5 bases and J by 13 bases, 12 bases remained unmatched. This CDR3 reads CASSVLAGAHHEYF. CDR3 in DNA: TGTGCCAGCAGTGTTCTAGCGGGGGCCCACCATGAGTATTTT.

The chain recombines TRBV7-3 with TRBJ2-3; 8 bases match TRBD1. Trimming at V came to 4 bases and at J to 1 base, leaving 4 bases not matched to a gene. The CDR3 spans 15 residues. Germline-derived CDR1 and CDR2 are SGHTA and FQGTGA. CDR3 residues: CASSYPGQGTDTQYF. In DNA form, the CDR3 reads TGTGCCAGCAGCTATCCGGGACAGGGCACAGATACGCAGTATTTT.

The chain carries TRBV5-4 and TRBJ1-4; 9 nucleotides match TRBD1. Germline lookup yields CDR1 SGHNT and CDR2 YYREEE (reference sequence). This CDR3 has 15 amino acids. Unmatched junction bases numbered 7, after V lost 4 bases and J lost 6 bases. CDR3: CASSEGQGWDEKLFF. CDR3 bases: TGTGCCAGCAGCGAGGGACAGGGATGGGATGAAAAACTGTTTTTT.

This sequence joins TRBV7-2 and TRBJ1-2, with 8 bases lining up with TRBD1. Trimming removed 5 bases from V and 4 bases from J; junction bases left unmatched: 9. Germline lookup yields CDR1 SGHTA and CDR2 FQGNSA. The CDR3 covers 15 residues. This CDR3 is CASSNGQGGGYGYTF. In DNA form, the CDR3 reads TGTGCCAGCAGCAATGGACAGGGCGGGGGCTATGGCTACACCTTC.

This sequence joins TRBV5-1 and TRBJ2-1; 9 nucleotides line up with TRBD2. The V segment lost 4 bases and the J segment 10 bases; nucleotides outside the gene matches: 9. The CDR3 spans 14 residues. The germline CDR1 and CDR2 sequences are SGHRS and YFSETQ. The DNA for the CDR3 is TGCGCCAGCAGCCCGGGACTAGCCGGTGGAGAGCAGTTCTTC. Translating it yields CASSPGLAGGEQFF.

V and J are TRBV27 and TRBJ2-7; 7 bases are a match to TRBD2. V lost 6 bases and J lost 4; bases outside the gene matches: 21. The CDR3 totals 18 residues. Germline CDR1 reads MNHEY; CDR2 reads SMNVEV (reference sequence). CDR3 DNA sequence: TGTGCCAGCAGCCTCCGGACACCTGCTATGGCGGGAGTTTACGAGCAGTACTTC. Translating it yields CASSLRTPAMAGVYEQYF.

The V gene is TRBV5-6, the J gene TRBJ1-5, with D possibly TRBD1 on 5 matching bases. Germline V gene lookup returns CDR1 SGHDT and CDR2 YYEEEE. V was pared by 2 bases and J by 2 bases, with 17 bases between. The CDR3 runs 17 residues. CDR3 DNA sequence: TGTGCCAGCAGCTTCTACGGGGTGGGGGGACGCAATCAGCCCCAGCATTTT. Protein: CASSFYGVGGRNQPQHF.

The V gene is TRBV7-9, the J gene TRBJ2-1; 9 bases fit TRBD1. The germline V gene encodes CDR1 SEHNR and CDR2 FQNEAQ (reference sequence). This CDR3 has 15 residues. V lost 2 bases to trimming and J lost 8 bases; unmatched junction nucleotides: 7. The CDR3 sequence: CASSLKQGALHEQFF. The CDR3 DNA reads as TGTGCCAGCAGCTTAAAACAGGGGGCTCTGCATGAGCAGTTCTTC.

The chain is built from TRBV5-1 and TRBJ2-1; 10 bases fit TRBD1. The V and J ends lost 3 bases and 9 bases, in that order; junction bases with no gene match: 3. Germline V CDR1 and CDR2: SGHRS, YFSETQ. The length of the CDR3 is 13 residues. CDR3 sequence (DNA): TGCGCCAGCAGCTGGGGGACAGGGGCTGAGCAGTTCTTC. As protein: CASSWGTGAEQFF. The full variable domain, in which reference TRBV5-1 and TRBJ2-1 provide the parts outside the CDR3, is KAGVTQTPRYLIKTRGQQVTLSCSPISGHRSVSWYQQTPGQGLQFLFEYFSETQRNKGNFPGRFSGRQFSNSRSEMNVSTLELGDSALYLCASSWGTGAEQFFGPGTRLTVL.

Only one count was recorded for this clone. The gene calls are TRBV11-3 and TRBJ2-5; 11 bases align to TRBD2. In germline, CDR1 is SGHNT, CDR2 YENEEA. V was pared by 6 bases and J by 3 bases, with 9 bases of the junction left unmatched. CDR3 size: 16 residues. CDR3 DNA: TGTGCCAGCAGTCCGGCGGGACTAGCGGAAAAAGAGACCCAGTACTTC. Amino acid sequence: CASSPAGLAEKETQYF.

This chain links TRBV6-6 with TRBJ1-2, with D perhaps matching TRBD1 (6 bases). V was trimmed by 7 bases and J by 9 bases, leaving 15 bases between them. The CDR3 is 12 residues long. Germline V lookup: CDR1 MNHNY, CDR2 SVGAGI (reference sequence). The CDR3 sequence is CASTPDRFRYTF. In DNA, the CDR3 is TGTGCCAGCACTCCCGACAGGTTTCGCTACACCTTC.